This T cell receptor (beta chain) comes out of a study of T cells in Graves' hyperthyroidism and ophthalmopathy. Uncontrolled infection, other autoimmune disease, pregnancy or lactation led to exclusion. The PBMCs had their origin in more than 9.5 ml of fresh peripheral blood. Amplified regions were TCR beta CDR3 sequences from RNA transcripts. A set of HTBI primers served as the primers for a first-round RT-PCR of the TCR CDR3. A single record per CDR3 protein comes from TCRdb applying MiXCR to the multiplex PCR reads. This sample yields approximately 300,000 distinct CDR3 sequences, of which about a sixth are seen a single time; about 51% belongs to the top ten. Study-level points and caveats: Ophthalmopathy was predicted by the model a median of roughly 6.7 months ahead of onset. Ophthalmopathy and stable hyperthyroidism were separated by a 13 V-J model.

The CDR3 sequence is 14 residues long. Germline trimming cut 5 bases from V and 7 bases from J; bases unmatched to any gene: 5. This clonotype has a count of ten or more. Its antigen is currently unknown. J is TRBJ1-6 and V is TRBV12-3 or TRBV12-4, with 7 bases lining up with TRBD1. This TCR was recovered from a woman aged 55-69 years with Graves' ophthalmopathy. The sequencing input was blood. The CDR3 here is CASSIQGSNSPLHF. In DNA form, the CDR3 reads TGTGCCAGCAGTATACAGGGGAGCAATTCACCCCTCCACTTT.